A selection of T cell receptor beta chains follows, all from one sample in a study of CD8 T cells in Susac syndrome. In TCRdb, the immunoSEQ multiplex PCR reads were re-called with MiXCR into one record per CDR3 protein. The sample has about 120,000 distinct CDR3 sequences, approximately 91% seen once. Sequencing was done on a sample of CD4+ T cells from PBMCs. These receptors came from a human donor in good health. Each CDR3 is given with its conserved first and last residue. The D gene is left open where the match is weak. Not all rows give a size; the values are once, few, many and, for expanded clones, a class.

abundance	d_gene	v_gene	j_gene	CDR3nt	CDR3aa
-	-	TRBV20-1	TRBJ1-5	TGCAGTGCTGGCCGTTTTAATCAGCCCCAGCATTTT	CSAGRFNQPQHF
-	TRBD1	TRBV7-2	TRBJ1-2	TGTGCCAGCAGCTTGGCCGGGACAGGCTATGGCTACACCTTC	CASSLAGTGYGYTF
-	TRBD1	TRBV20-1	TRBJ2-1	TGCAGTGCTAGAGGCCGAGGGTTGGGACAGGGTTCCTACAATGAGCAGTTCTTC	CSARGRGLGQGSYNEQFF
-	-	TRBV4-3	TRBJ1-2	TGCGCCAGCAGCCAAGATGGCAGAAGGGCGGGTGGCTACACCTTC	CASSQDGRRAGGYTF
-	-	TRBV19	TRBJ2-2	TGTGCCAGTAGTATCTTTCGGGCGAACACCGGGGAGCTGTTTTTT	CASSIFRANTGELFF
once	-	TRBV19	TRBJ2-1	TGTGCCAGTAATCACCCTAGAGGAAGCTCGGGAACAATTGAGCAGTTCTTC	CASNHPRGSSGTIEQFF
once	-	TRBV29-1	TRBJ1-1	TGCAGCGCGTCGGACAGATCGAACACTGAAGCTTTCTTT	CSASDRSNTEAFF
-	TRBD2	TRBV20-1	TRBJ2-2	TGCAGTGCTAAAGGGACTAGCGTTAACACCGGGGAGCTGTTTTTT	CSAKGTSVNTGELFF
-	-	TRBV15	TRBJ1-3	TGTGCCACCAGCAGAGATCCTGGCCAGGCTTACTCTGGAAACACCATATATTTT	CATSRDPGQAYSGNTIYF
-	-	TRBV4-1	TRBJ2-7	TGCGCCAGCAGCCAAGATGTGGGGCCTTACGAGCAGTACTTC	CASSQDVGPYEQYF
few	TRBD2	TRBV7-9	TRBJ2-4	TGTGCCAGCAGCTTGGGGGGGGCCAAAAACATTCAGTACTTC	CASSLGGAKNIQYF
once	TRBD2	TRBV12-3/TRBV12-4	TRBJ2-1	TGTGCCAGCAGTCTAGCGGGAGGGCTAAATGAGCAGTTCTTC	CASSLAGGLNEQFF
-	-	TRBV4-3	TRBJ1-2	TGCGCCAGCAGCCTAGGGGACTTCCAAGACTATGGCTACACCTTC	CASSLGDFQDYGYTF
-	TRBD1	TRBV7-2	TRBJ2-5	TGTGCCAGCAGCCCCGGACAGGGGAGTGAAGAGACCCAGTACTTC	CASSPGQGSEETQYF
-	-	TRBV5-1	TRBJ2-1	TGCGCCAGCAGCCAGCCCCTGGCCGAGAGCGCCGGGAGTCCCTACAATGAGCAGTTCTTC	CASSQPLAESAGSPYNEQFF
-	-	TRBV6-1	TRBJ2-1	TGTGCCAGCCTCCCCCCGCACGAGGAGGGGGGCGATGAGCAGTTCTTC	CASLPPHEEGGDEQFF
-	-	TRBV2	TRBJ2-5	TGTGCCAGCATAGGGGGAGTTGAGACCCAGTACTTC	CASIGGVETQYF
-	-	TRBV6-5	TRBJ1-4	TGTGCCAGCAGTTACTCGTATTATCAGAATGAAAAACTGTTTTTT	CASSYSYYQNEKLFF
-	-	TRBV5-1	TRBJ2-5	TGCGCCAGCAGTTGGCAAGAGACCCAGTACTTC	CASSWQETQYF
-	-	TRBV3-1	TRBJ1-2	TGTGCCAGCAGCCAACAGGGGCCCAACTATGGCTACACCTTC	CASSQQGPNYGYTF
once	-	TRBV5-1	TRBJ1-1	TGCGCCAGCAGCTTGGTTGCTGAAGCTTTCTTT	CASSLVAEAFF
-	-	TRBV19	TRBJ2-1	TGTGCCAGTCAAGCCCAGGGAGGAGTCAATGAGCAGTTCTTC	CASQAQGGVNEQFF
-	-	TRBV18	TRBJ2-1	TGTGCCAGCTCCGGCGAACGTGTCAATGAGCAGTTCTTC	CASSGERVNEQFF
few	-	TRBV5-1	TRBJ2-7	TGCGCCAGCAGCTTGGATCGGGTCTACGAGCAGTACTTC	CASSLDRVYEQYF
-	-	TRBV7-9	TRBJ2-3	TGTGCCAGCAGCCCCGAATCCACAGATACGCAGTATTTT	CASSPESTDTQYF
-	TRBD2	TRBV12-3/TRBV12-4	TRBJ2-3	TGTGCCAGCAGCCATCGACGGACTAGCGGCAGCACAGATACGCAGTATTTT	CASSHRRTSGSTDTQYF
-	TRBD1	TRBV19	TRBJ2-7	TGTGCCAGTAGTAAAGGGACAGGGGGCCTGGGCGAGCAGTACTTC	CASSKGTGGLGEQYF
few	-	TRBV18	TRBJ2-5	TGTGCCAGCTCACCGGGGGAAGAGACCCAGTACTTC	CASSPGEETQYF
-	-	TRBV11-1	TRBJ1-1	TGTGCCAGCAGCACATTAGTGGTGATGAACACTGAAGCTTTCTTT	CASSTLVVMNTEAFF
-	-	TRBV20-1	TRBJ2-2	TGCAGTGCTAGAGGATCGAACACCGGGGAGCTGTTTTTT	CSARGSNTGELFF
once	TRBD2	TRBV25-1	TRBJ2-6	TGTGCCAGCGCCGGGGGGTACTCTGGGGCCAACGTCCTGACTTTC	CASAGGYSGANVLTF
once	TRBD1	TRBV29-1	TRBJ2-5	TGCAGCGTTGATAATCGACGGGACAGTCAAGAGACCCAGTACTTC	CSVDNRRDSQETQYF
-	TRBD2	TRBV20-1	TRBJ2-3	TGCAGTGCTAGGCCCAGAATAGCGGGGGGCGCCGGCACAGATACGCAGTATTTT	CSARPRIAGGAGTDTQYF
-	-	TRBV11-2	TRBJ2-3	TGTGCCAGCAGCTTAGGTATTCGAGGGATTCTCACAGATACGCAGTATTTT	CASSLGIRGILTDTQYF
-	-	TRBV19	TRBJ1-2	TGTGCCAGTAGTATCTCGGGACATTCTTATGGCTACACCTTC	CASSISGHSYGYTF